Described below is a single T cell receptor (beta chain) sequence and its context. Its specificity is unknown. Germline V CDR1 and CDR2: MDHEN, SYDVKM. V was cut by 3 bases and J by 3 bases, with 11 bases left in between. The CDR3 consists of 14 residues. The record originates from a study of radiotherapy plus CTLA-4 blockade in lung cancer. Study details: Among enrolled patients, roughly 17% responded and 31% achieved disease control. Points from the study as a whole: Following radiotherapy plus ipilimumab, tumor-derived TCR clones expanded in the blood. Early clonal dynamics of blood T cells, together with interferon-beta, were reported as the best response predictor.

Assay used: immunoSEQ multiplex PCR; TCRdb lists only in-frame clones, some missing. The table has approximately 85,000 clones, roughly 86% seen once. CTLA-4 blockade with ipilimumab, together with focal radiation, was given to patients with chemo-refractory metastatic non-small-cell lung cancer. The clonotype originates from a human donor with non-small cell lung cancer who had a partial response to radiotherapy plus ipilimumab. Here the sequenced sample was peripheral blood, taken from a patient treated with radiotherapy plus ipilimumab. The V call is TRBV28, the J call TRBJ1-2; D is perhaps TRBD1 (5 bases). The CDR3 sequence: CASSLAGGDYGYTF. DNA for the CDR3: TGTGCCAGCAGTTTGGCGGGGGGTGACTATGGCTACACCTTC.